One and the same sample provided the 26 T cell receptor beta chains below, sequenced in a study of T cells after yellow fever vaccination. TCRdb fed the 5' RACE reads into MiXCR, producing one record per CDR3 protein. The sample includes about 260,000 distinct CDR3 sequences, about 5.2% of them seen just once. Sequenced material: CD4+ T cells sorted from PBMCs, taken on the day of the yellow fever booster vaccination. The receptors were sampled from a man aged 18 to 30 who received the YFV17D yellow fever vaccine.

This clonotype was detected ten times or more. This chain joins TRBV4-2 and TRBJ2-3; 8 nucleotides align to TRBD1. Germline V gene sequence: CDR1 LGHNA, CDR2 YNFKEQ. The CDR3 has 17 residues. V was pared by 0 bases and J by 4 bases, with 9 bases of the junction left unmatched. The CDR3: CASSQEPGQGIPDTQYF. The CDR3, as DNA: TGTGCCAGCAGCCAAGAACCCGGACAGGGCATCCCAGATACGCAGTATTTT.

The table lists this clonotype with many counts. The chain uses TRBV29-1 and TRBJ1-1; 8 nucleotides line up with TRBD1. Germline CDR1 and CDR2: SQVTM and ANQGSEA. The CDR3 has 13 amino acids. V lost 3 bases and J lost 4; bases outside the gene matches: 4. CDR3 loop: CSVEHTGGTEAFF. The CDR3 nucleotides are TGCAGCGTTGAGCATACAGGGGGCACTGAAGCTTTCTTT.

The V and J genes are TRBV20-1 and TRBJ2-7; tentative D call: TRBD1 (6 bases). This CDR3 has 13 amino acids. CDR1 DFQATT and CDR2 SNEGSKA come from the germline V gene (reference sequence). Trimming cost V 3 bases and J 2 bases, with 11 bases left between them. As DNA, the CDR3 is TGCAGTGCTAGCCTCAGGGGTCCCTACGAGCAGTACGTC. Protein product: CSASLRGPYEQYV.

The chain uses TRBV6-5 and TRBJ2-7; D might be TRBD1 or TRBD2, each matching 6 bases. Germline CDR1 is MNHEY and CDR2 is SVGAGI. CDR3 length: 17 amino acids. Between the trimmed V and J ends, which lost 4 bases and 0 bases, there was a span of 19 bases. CDR3 sequence (DNA): TGTGCCAGCAGTTTGTTAGGATCCGGGGGCCACTCCTACGAGCAGTACGTC. It codes for CASSLLGSGGHSYEQYV.

This clonotype showed up just a few times. The V call is TRBV20-1, the J call TRBJ1-2, with unresolved D. The CDR3 loop spans 13 amino acids. V was clipped by 1 base and J by 4 bases, with 10 bases between them. Germline V gene data show CDR1 as DFQATT and CDR2 as SNEGSKA (reference sequence). DNA of the CDR3: TGCAGTGCTAGAGGGTCAGCGGGCTATGGCTACACCTTC. Translation: CSARGSAGYGYTF.

The table lists this clonotype with many counts. This rearrangement joins TRBV6-6 to TRBJ1-1; 7 positions agree with TRBD1. The CDR3 covers 12 residues. CDR1 is MNHNY and CDR2 is SVGAGI in the germline V gene (reference sequence). V shed 6 bases, J shed 8 bases, and the junction held 6 bases outside the gene matches. The CDR3 sequence is CASSRQGSEAFF. CDR3 coding DNA: TGTGCCAGCAGCCGACAGGGTTCAGAAGCTTTCTTT.

The chain couples TRBV15 to TRBJ2-5; TRBD2 might be the D (7 bases). The germline gives CDR1 LNHNV, CDR2 YYDKDF (reference sequence). CDR3 length: 13 amino acids. The V end was cut by 8 bases, the J end by 2 bases, with 12 bases between. CDR3 nucleotides: TGTGCCACCGGGGGGGCAGAACAAGAGACCCAGTACTTC. Translation gives CATGGAEQETQYF.

This rearrangement joins TRBV4-3 to TRBJ2-2; maybe TRBD1 (6 bases). The germline V gene encodes CDR1 LGHNA and CDR2 YSLEER. This CDR3 spans 18 amino acids. V lost 1 base, J lost 6 bases, and 21 bases lay in between. CDR3 DNA: TGCGCCAGCAGCCAAGTGCTTGCAGGGGACGGGTTTCCCGGGGAGCTGTTTTTT. Protein: CASSQVLAGDGFPGELFF.

V and J are TRBV6-5 and TRBJ2-6; the D gene is possibly TRBD2 (5 bases). The CDR3 contains 16 residues. Germline CDR1 is MNHEY and CDR2 is SVGAGI. V was clipped by 1 base and J by 0 bases, with 7 bases between them. CDR3 in DNA: TGTGCCAGCAGTTACTTTGCGGGCTCTGGGGCCAACGTCCTGACTTTC. Its protein product is CASSYFAGSGANVLTF.

A remark on this clonotype: Sequence at one end of the junction differs from germline and may be a read error. V gene TRBV7-7 combines with J gene TRBJ2-2, with 9 nucleotides matching TRBD1. This CDR3 has 15 residues. The germline CDR1 and CDR2 sequences are SSHAT and FNYEAQ (reference sequence). CDR3 nucleotides: TGTGCTAGCAGCTCCCGGGACAGGGTGACCGGGGAGCTGTTTTTT. It translates to CASSSRDRVTGELFF. Full variable domain (missing parts from reference TRBV7-7 and TRBJ2-2): GAGVSQSPRYKVTKRGQDVTLRCDPISSHATLYWYQQALGQGPEFLTYFNYEAQPDKSGLPSDRFSAERPEGSISTLTIQRTEQRDSAMYRCASSSRDRVTGELFFGEGSRLTVL.

J is TRBJ2-7 and V is TRBV20-1; the D gene could be TRBD1 or TRBD2 (5 bases each). Trimming took off 5 bases at V and 5 bases at J, with 19 bases between the two ends. The CDR3 runs 14 residues. Germline values: CDR1 DFQATT, CDR2 SNEGSKA (reference sequence). CDR3 DNA: TGCAGTGCTCACCGGGACCCCGGAGCCCACGAGCAGTACTTC. Its protein product is CSAHRDPGAHEQYF.

In this sample, this clonotype turned up a few times. The rearrangement uses TRBV18 and TRBJ1-2; 12 positions match TRBD1. The germline V gene has CDR1 KGHSH and CDR2 LQKENI. The CDR3 consists of 17 residues. Unmatched junction bases numbered 7, after V lost 1 base and J lost 4 bases. CDR3 bases: TGTGCCAGCTCACCACGCGGGACAGGGGGCCAGTCCTATGGCTACACCTTC. It codes for CASSPRGTGGQSYGYTF.

The table lists this clonotype with many counts. The V and J genes are TRBV4-2 and TRBJ2-3, with TRBD2 matching 8 bases. Germline V CDR1 and CDR2: LGHNA, YNFKEQ. V lost 4 bases, J lost 0 bases, and 6 bases stayed unmatched. This CDR3 is 16 amino acids long. DNA for the CDR3: TGTGCCAGCAGCCTGGGCGGGGGGACTAGCACAGATACGCAGTATTTT. Translation: CASSLGGGTSTDTQYF.

As concerns this clonotype: A much more abundant neighbour one base away suggests this may be a read error. This sequence joins TRBV28 and TRBJ1-5; TRBD1 agrees at 7 bases. Germline V gene sequence: CDR1 MDHEN, CDR2 SYDVKM. The ends lost 4 bases at V and 3 bases at J; junction bases unmatched: 3. This CDR3 has 14 residues. CDR3 sequence reads: CASSSGTDNQPQHF. For the CDR3, the DNA is TGTGCCAGCAGTTCCGGGACAGACAATCAGCCCCAGCATTTT.

This clonotype was recorded at least ten times. The chain employs TRBV7-2 and TRBJ2-5; D is possibly TRBD2 (6 bases). Trimming cost V 1 base and J 2 bases, with 8 bases left between them. This CDR3 contains 14 residues. Germline lookup yields CDR1 SGHTA and CDR2 FQGNSA. The CDR3 spells CASSLVSGQETQYF. In DNA form, the CDR3 reads TGTGCCAGCAGCTTAGTAAGCGGGCAAGAGACCCAGTACTTC.

This clonotype was detected ten times or more. J is TRBJ2-7 and V is TRBV12-3 or TRBV12-4; D may be TRBD2 (6 bases). This CDR3 region has 15 residues. Trimming took off 2 bases at V and 2 bases at J, with 13 bases between the two ends. The CDR3 sequence is CASSLSPAGPYEQYF. CDR3 nucleotides: TGTGCCAGCAGTTTAAGTCCGGCGGGACCCTACGAGCAGTACTTC.

Many counts were recorded for this clonotype. This chain links TRBV7-9 with TRBJ2-3; no firm D call. V was trimmed by 8 bases and J by 0 bases, leaving 9 bases between them. The CDR3 contains 13 residues. Germline lookup yields CDR1 SEHNR and CDR2 FQNEAQ (reference sequence). The CDR3 reads CASRVSSTDTQYF. CDR3 in DNA: TGTGCCAGCCGCGTTTCTAGCACAGATACGCAGTATTTT.

The rearrangement uses TRBV3-1 and TRBJ2-5, with TRBD2 as a possible D gene (7 bases). CDR1 is LGHDT and CDR2 is YNNKEL in the germline V gene (reference sequence). V lost 5 bases and J 4 bases, leaving 23 bases between the germline ends. The CDR3 is 17 residues long. DNA for the CDR3: TGTGCCAGCAGCGGTCAGAGAGGGGGGGGGTTTATAGAGACCCAGTACTTC. Encoded protein: CASSGQRGGGFIETQYF.

This clonotype appeared a few times. The chain joins TRBV20-1 to TRBJ1-2, with 7 bases identical to TRBD1. V lost 6 bases to trimming and J lost 6 bases; unmatched junction nucleotides: 16. The CDR3 length is 15 residues. Germline V gene sequence: CDR1 DFQATT, CDR2 SNEGSKA (reference sequence). CDR3 DNA sequence: TGCAGTGCCTACAGAATGTCCGGGACAGCCGATGGCTACACCTTC. It specifies CSAYRMSGTADGYTF.

This clonotype was detected only a few times. V is TRBV9 and J is TRBJ1-1; D is uncertain. The germline CDR1 and CDR2 sequences are SGDLS and YYNGEE. The V end lost 0 bases, the J end lost 1 base, and 7 bases lay between the germline ends. This CDR3 comprises 14 residues. The CDR3: CASSVVSTNTEAFF. The DNA of the CDR3 is TGTGCCAGCAGCGTAGTATCGACGAACACTGAAGCTTTCTTT.

V is TRBV15 and J is TRBJ1-3, with D unresolved. Germline V gene lookup returns CDR1 LNHNV and CDR2 YYDKDF (reference sequence). The V end lost 0 bases, the J end lost 6 bases, and 9 bases lay between the germline ends. The CDR3 contains 14 residues. This CDR3 is CATSRDKAANTIYF. CDR3 coding DNA: TGTGCCACCAGCAGAGATAAGGCCGCAAACACCATATATTTT.

Comments on this clonotype: A junction boundary mismatches the germline segment, possibly from a read error. V gene TRBV5-1 combines with J gene TRBJ2-2; 11 nucleotides agree with TRBD1. Germline CDR1 and CDR2: SGHRS and YFSETQ. This CDR3 contains 16 residues. In nucleotides, the CDR3 is TGCTCCAGCAGCTTTGGACAGGGGGCAAATGCCGGGGAGCTGTTTTTT. Translated, it gives CSSSFGQGANAGELFF. Supplemented by reference TRBV5-1 and TRBJ2-2, the full variable domain reads KAGVTQTPRYLIKTRGQQVTLSCSPISGHRSVSWYQQTPGQGLQFLFEYFSETQRNKGNFPGRFSGRQFSNSRSEMNVSTLELGDSALYLCSSSFGQGANAGELFFGEGSRLTVL.

This clonotype was counted only a few times. This chain connects TRBV9 to TRBJ2-7, with 7 bases identical to TRBD1. The ends lost 3 bases at V and 5 bases at J; junction bases unmatched: 8. The CDR3 sequence is 14 residues long. CDR1 SGDLS and CDR2 YYNGEE come from the germline V gene. The CDR3 DNA sequence: TGTGCCAGCAGCGGACAGGGTAGGATCAACGAGCAGTACTTC. Translation gives CASSGQGRINEQYF.

This clonotype appeared many times. The chain employs TRBV4-3 and TRBJ2-5; D perhaps matches TRBD1 (6 bases). CDR1 LGHNA and CDR2 YSLEER come from the germline V gene. The CDR3 has 14 residues. V shed 1 base and J shed 5 bases, with 11 bases lying between them. The CDR3, as DNA: TGCGCCAGCAGCCAAGTTACAGGGCGGGAGACCCAGTACTTC. It is translated as CASSQVTGRETQYF.

This clonotype has a handful of counts. This chain connects TRBV9 to TRBJ1-4, with D possibly TRBD1 on 6 matching bases. CDR1 and CDR2 (germline): SGDLS, YYNGEE. CDR3 length equals 16 residues. Trimming took off 2 bases at V and 3 bases at J, with 14 bases between the two ends. CDR3 region: CASSVSGALSNEKLFF. Here the CDR3 DNA reads TGTGCCAGCAGCGTTTCAGGGGCGCTTTCTAATGAAAAACTGTTTTTT.

Ten or more counts support this clonotype. The CDR3 region has the DNA TGTGCCAGCAGATGGGACAGTTCTAATGAGCAGTTCTTC. Translated, it gives CASRWDSSNEQFF. The V call is TRBV12-3 or TRBV12-4, the J call TRBJ2-1; 7 nucleotides match TRBD1. The trim removed 6 bases at V and 7 bases at J, leaving 6 bases unmatched. The CDR3 runs to 13 residues.